This T cell receptor (beta chain) was captured in a study of cytomegalovirus exposure and HLA in healthy donors. Study details: In a previous analysis, some 110 million unique TCR beta sequences were found from 170 million or so T cells.

PCR employed 60 Vbeta and 13 Jbeta primers. The protocol was immunoSEQ multiplex PCR, while the TCRdb copy is restricted to in-frame clones and leaves out a portion. The sample shows 100,000 to 150,000 clones, around 82% of them seen only once. Germline CDR1 SGHRS, CDR2 YFSETQ. The V end was cut by 0 bases, the J end by 7 bases, with 8 bases between. This CDR3 is built from 13 residues. Findings and caveats of the study: On later analysis, the bulk of CMV-associated TCR beta chains appeared to be HLA-restricted. Investigators reported over 150 TCR beta chains as tied to cytomegalovirus.

As concerns this clone: Its antigen is currently unknown.

The sequence derives from a man aged 25 to 40 in good health and CMV-seropositive. The sample was PBMCs. The chain combines TRBV5-1 with TRBJ1-5; no definite D call. The CDR3 nucleotides read TGCGCCAGCAGCTTGGACATACGCCAGCCCCAGCATTTT. Its translation: CASSLDIRQPQHF.